The source of this TCR beta chain is a study of blood T cell repertoires in COVID-19. About the study: The United States, Italy and Spain were the sources of the acute and convalescent COVID-19 samples. The cDNA or gDNA used as material had been derived from T cells, B-cell-depleted T cells, or PBMCs.

The CDR3 has 13 amino acids. The germline CDR1 and CDR2 sequences are MNHEY and SMNVEV (reference sequence). Trimming took off 4 bases at V and 4 bases at J, with 11 bases between the two ends. A single count supports this clone. Authors' methods: By means of reference gene primer amplification, nucleated cell counts were estimated. The protocol was immunoSEQ multiplex PCR, while the TCRdb copy is restricted to in-frame clones and leaves out a portion. That table is the source of V, J and clone size, and D and trimming were worked out from the DNA. The table lists some 340,000 clones, around 85% of them singletons.

The sequence was collected from a woman younger than 35 with acute or convalescent COVID-19. Sample: peripheral blood. The chain carries TRBV27 and TRBJ2-7, with D possibly matching TRBD2 (6 bases). Written as DNA, the CDR3 is TGTGCCAGCAGTTGGGGAGGATCTTACGAGCAGTACTTC. As protein: CASSWGGSYEQYF.